The clone carrying this TCR beta chain was counted only a few times. Its antigen is still unknown. The source of the sample is a study of blood T cells in healthy people across ages. Findings and caveats of the study: Underestimates were what the diversity estimates from one million T cells were considered to be. Leaving the PBMCs unsorted stopped any conclusive comparison of naive versus antigen-experienced cells. TCR beta diversity was tightly associated with the proportion of naive T cells.

There were at least 5 micrograms of total RNA extracted from every sample. Using a J-beta primer mix together with a sample-barcoded 5' primer, a second PCR was run for roughly 7 to 11 cycles. TCRdb processed the 5' RACE reads anew with MiXCR; each CDR3 protein has one entry. This sample has about 1.8 million distinct CDR3 sequences, with roughly 52% found just once. The origin of this receptor is a woman aged 40 to 50 in good health. Input material: blood.

CDR3 bases: TGTGCCAGCACCGGACAGGGGGCAGCGACAGATACGCAGTATTTT. It yields the protein CASTGQGAATDTQYF. This chain uses TRBV7-2 with TRBJ2-3; 11 positions match TRBD1. The CDR3 spans 15 residues. Trimming cost V 7 bases and J 3 bases; bases outside gene matches: 6. The germline CDR1 and CDR2 sequences are SGHTA and FQGNSA.